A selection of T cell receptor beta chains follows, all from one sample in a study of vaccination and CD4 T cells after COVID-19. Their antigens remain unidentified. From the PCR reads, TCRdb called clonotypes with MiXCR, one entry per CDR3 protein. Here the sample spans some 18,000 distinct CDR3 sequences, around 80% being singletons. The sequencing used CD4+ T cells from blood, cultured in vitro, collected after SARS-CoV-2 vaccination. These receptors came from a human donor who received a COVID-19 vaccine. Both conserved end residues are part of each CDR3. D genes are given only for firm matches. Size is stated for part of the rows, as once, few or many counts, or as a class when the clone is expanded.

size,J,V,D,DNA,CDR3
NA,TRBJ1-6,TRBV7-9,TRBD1,TGTGCCAGCAGTATGACAGGGACCCTCCACTTT,CASSMTGTLHF
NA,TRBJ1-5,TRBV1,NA,TGCACCAGCAACCCCGGGACGGCTGACAATCAGCCCCAGCATTTT,CTSNPGTADNQPQHF
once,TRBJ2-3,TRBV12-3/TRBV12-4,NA,TGTGCCAGCAGTTTCATCGGGGGAATGGGTACAGATACGCAGTATTTT,CASSFIGGMGTDTQYF
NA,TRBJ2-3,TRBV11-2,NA,TGTGCCAGCAGCTCTTCAGATACGCAGTATTTT,CASSSSDTQYF
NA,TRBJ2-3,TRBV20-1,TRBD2,TGCAGTGCTAGAGAAGCGGGGGCGGTCCCGGGCACAGATACGCAGTATTTT,CSAREAGAVPGTDTQYF
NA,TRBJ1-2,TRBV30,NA,TGTGCCTGGAGTGCAGGTTATGGCTACACCTTC,CAWSAGYGYTF
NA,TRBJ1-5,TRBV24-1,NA,TGTGCCACCAGTGACTCGAACCAGCCCCAGCATTTT,CATSDSNQPQHF
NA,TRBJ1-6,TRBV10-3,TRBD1,TGTGCCATCAGTGAAAGTCGGACAGGGAGAGGTTCACCCCTCCACTTT,CAISESRTGRGSPLHF
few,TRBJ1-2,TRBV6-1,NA,TGTGCCAGCAGTGAAAGGCAGGACTATGGCTACACCTTC,CASSERQDYGYTF
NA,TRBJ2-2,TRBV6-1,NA,TGTGCCAGCAGTGTATATGGAACCGGGGAGCTGTTTTTT,CASSVYGTGELFF
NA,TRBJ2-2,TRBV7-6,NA,TGTGCCAGCACGAGAGGGGTACAGGGTGACACCGGGGAGCTGTTTTTT,CASTRGVQGDTGELFF